Listed below are T cell receptor beta chains from one sample, sequenced in a study of blood T cell repertoires in COVID-19. The protocol was immunoSEQ multiplex PCR, while the TCRdb copy is restricted to in-frame clones and leaves out a portion. Among 59,000 or so clones listed, around four fifths were seen once. Sample: peripheral blood. The receptors originated from a woman between 45 and 60 years old with active or convalescent COVID-19. CDR3s include the opening cysteine and the closing phenylalanine or tryptophan. Each record gives: clone size, D gene, V gene, J gene, CDR3 protein, CDR3 DNA. The D gene is left open where the match is weak. Clone size is shown for a subset of rows, as once, few, many or a class of expanded clone.

-	-	TRBV2	TRBJ1-4	CASRATGNNEKLFF	TGTGCCAGCAGAGCAACAGGGAATAATGAAAAACTGTTTTTT
once	-	TRBV14	TRBJ2-5	CASSPQTLSGETQYF	TGTGCCAGCAGCCCCCAAACACTTAGCGGCGAGACCCAGTACTTC
-	TRBD1	TRBV11-2	TRBJ1-2	CASSPRQGSYGYTF	TGTGCCAGCAGCCCGCGACAGGGAAGCTATGGCTACACCTTC
few	TRBD1	TRBV28	TRBJ2-2	CASKPQGAGGELFF	TGTGCCAGCAAACCTCAGGGGGCAGGCGGGGAGCTGTTTTTT
few	-	TRBV19	TRBJ1-6	CASQYRDNSPLHF	TGTGCCAGCCAATACAGGGATAATTCACCCCTCCACTTT
-	-	TRBV4-2	TRBJ2-3	CASSQVASGGTDTQYF	TGTGCCAGCAGCCAAGTGGCGTCAGGGGGGACAGATACGCAGTATTTT
-	TRBD1	TRBV29-1	TRBJ2-7	CSVRLNRGWYEQYF	TGCAGCGTTCGGTTGAACAGGGGGTGGTACGAGCAGTACTTC
-	TRBD1	TRBV4-1	TRBJ1-2	CASSQAEQGGYGYTF	TGCGCCAGCAGCCAAGCCGAACAGGGGGGGTATGGCTACACCTTC
medium-sized	-	TRBV27	TRBJ1-2	CASSPLPAGNYGYTF	TGTGCCAGCAGTCCCCTCCCGGCGGGTAACTATGGCTACACCTTC
-	-	TRBV7-9	TRBJ1-6	CASSLAANSPLHF	TGTGCCAGCAGCTTAGCCGCGAATTCACCCCTCCACTTT
-	-	TRBV3-1/TRBV3-2	TRBJ1-1	CASSQGVGAVNTEAFF	TGTGCCAGCAGCCAAGGAGTTGGGGCAGTGAACACTGAAGCTTTCTTT
-	-	TRBV28	TRBJ2-1	CASSSLQADSYNEQFF	TGTGCCAGCAGTTCCCTCCAAGCGGACTCCTACAATGAGCAGTTCTTC
-	-	TRBV5-5	TRBJ1-4	CASSLGQGGEKLFF	TGTGCCAGCAGCTTGGGGCAGGGTGGTGAAAAACTGTTTTTT
-	TRBD1	TRBV10-3	TRBJ1-2	CAITFDRGRGYTF	TGTGCCATCACCTTTGACAGGGGGCGTGGCTACACCTTC
many	TRBD1	TRBV7-7	TRBJ2-7	CASSLALTGMCNSYEQYF	TGTGCCAGCAGCTTAGCGCTGACAGGGATGTGCAACTCCTACGAGCAGTACTTC
-	-	TRBV11-2	TRBJ2-2	CASSRGLTGAGELFF	TGTGCCAGCAGCCGGGGACTCACGGGGGCCGGGGAGCTGTTTTTT
-	-	TRBV5-1	TRBJ2-1	CASSVSPWSGEQFF	TGCGCCAGCAGCGTGAGTCCCTGGTCGGGTGAGCAGTTCTTC
-	TRBD1	TRBV7-9	TRBJ1-1	CASSSDRGNTEAFF	TGTGCCAGCAGCTCCGACAGGGGGAACACTGAAGCTTTCTTT
-	-	TRBV3-1/TRBV3-2	TRBJ1-3	CASSQVRNTIYF	TGTGCCAGCAGCCAAGTCAGAAACACCATATATTTT
-	TRBD1	TRBV14	TRBJ1-4	CASSHYGQANEKLFF	TGTGCCAGCAGCCACTATGGACAGGCTAATGAAAAACTGTTTTTT
-	TRBD1	TRBV30	TRBJ1-2	CAWSGQGDYGYTF	TGTGCCTGGAGTGGACAGGGGGACTATGGCTACACCTTC
-	TRBD1	TRBV10-3	TRBJ2-5	CAISESGLDRGRETQYF	TGTGCCATCAGTGAGTCAGGGCTTGACAGGGGCCGGGAGACCCAGTACTTC
few	-	TRBV4-1	TRBJ2-4	CASSHRDSSIQYF	TGCGCCAGCAGCCACCGCGACAGTTCCATTCAGTACTTC
-	TRBD1	TRBV2	TRBJ2-7	CASSPGQGDGEQYF	TGTGCCAGCAGTCCGGGACAGGGGGATGGCGAGCAGTACTTC
-	TRBD1	TRBV6-5	TRBJ2-7	CASRPGTGASYEQYF	TGTGCCAGCAGACCCGGGACAGGGGCTTCCTACGAGCAGTACTTC
-	-	TRBV28	TRBJ1-4	CASSFWATATNEKLFF	TGTGCCAGCAGTTTTTGGGCTACGGCAACTAATGAAAAACTGTTTTTT
few	-	TRBV24-1	TRBJ1-1	CATSDFRGWMNTEAFF	TGTGCCACCAGTGATTTCAGGGGATGGATGAACACTGAAGCTTTCTTT
-	TRBD1	TRBV5-4	TRBJ2-2	CASSLGQGGPGELFF	TGTGCCAGCAGCTTGGGACAGGGGGGGCCCGGGGAGCTGTTTTTT
-	-	TRBV19	TRBJ1-1	CASSVHRIQNTEAFF	TGTGCCAGTAGTGTCCACAGGATTCAGAACACTGAAGCTTTCTTT
once	TRBD2	TRBV7-8	TRBJ2-1	CASSFPGLVAGEQFF	TGTGCCAGCAGCTTTCCGGGACTAGTAGCGGGTGAGCAGTTCTTC
-	-	TRBV5-6	TRBJ1-2	CASSLEGARGYTF	TGTGCCAGCAGCTTGGAAGGGGCGCGGGGCTACACCTTC
-	-	TRBV27	TRBJ2-7	CASRPVGSLEQYF	TGTGCCAGCAGGCCTGTCGGGTCCCTCGAGCAGTACTTC
-	-	TRBV19	TRBJ2-7	CASSMGGVGAYEQYF	TGTGCCAGTAGTATGGGAGGAGTAGGGGCCTACGAGCAGTACTTC
few	-	TRBV19	TRBJ1-1	CASSITGRPGVVTEAFF	TGTGCCAGTAGTATAACGGGCAGGCCGGGGGTGGTCACTGAAGCTTTCTTT
-	TRBD1	TRBV19	TRBJ2-7	CASRGISQGEYEQYF	TGTGCCAGTAGAGGAATATCGCAGGGGGAATACGAGCAGTACTTC
-	TRBD2	TRBV24-1	TRBJ2-3	CATSRLAGGTDTQYF	TGTGCCACCAGTCGACTAGCGGGAGGCACAGATACGCAGTATTTT
-	TRBD1	TRBV6-6	TRBJ1-2	CASRGQGAKGYTF	TGTGCCAGCAGAGGACAGGGGGCAAAAGGCTACACCTTC
-	-	TRBV7-8	TRBJ1-3	CASSSRQTSGNTIYF	TGTGCCAGCAGCTCCCGACAGACCTCTGGAAACACCATATATTTT
-	-	TRBV2	TRBJ2-3	CASSGSYLRADTQYF	TGTGCCAGCAGTGGGTCCTATTTGAGGGCAGATACGCAGTATTTT
-	TRBD2	TRBV7-9	TRBJ2-1	CASRHGLAGYNEQFF	TGTGCCAGCAGACATGGACTAGCGGGGTACAATGAGCAGTTCTTC
-	TRBD1	TRBV6-5	TRBJ1-2	CASSTGTAYGYTF	TGTGCCAGCAGTACCGGGACAGCCTATGGCTACACCTTC
-	-	TRBV10-3	TRBJ2-7	CAISEYRERDEQYF	TGTGCCATCAGTGAATACAGGGAGAGAGACGAGCAGTACTTC
-	-	TRBV28	TRBJ1-5	CASSLSWGEVQPQHF	TGTGCCAGCAGCCTTTCTTGGGGAGAAGTTCAGCCCCAGCATTTT
-	TRBD2	TRBV6-5	TRBJ2-1	CASHGTSGYNEQFF	TGTGCCAGCCACGGGACTAGCGGGTACAATGAGCAGTTCTTC
-	-	TRBV5-1	TRBJ2-7	CASSPFPGEPYEQYF	TGCGCCAGCAGCCCGTTTCCCGGGGAACCCTACGAGCAGTACTTC